These 26 T cell receptor beta chains came from one sample sequenced in a study of cytomegalovirus exposure and HLA in healthy donors. Use of 60 Vbeta and 13 Jbeta primers characterized the PCR. Produced via immunoSEQ multiplex PCR; TCRdb's table is partial and in-frame only. Of 150,000 to 200,000 clones in the sample, about 13% are singletons; the top ten hold approximately 8.4%. Material: PBMCs. Receptors originate from a man between 50 and 59 years old in good health and CMV-seropositive.

The chain joins TRBV6-5 to TRBJ2-3; 9 bases agree with TRBD1. The V segment lost 4 bases and the J segment 8 bases; nucleotides outside the gene matches: 7. The CDR3 has 14 residues. Looked up from germline, CDR1 is MNHEY and CDR2 is SVGAGI. The CDR3 sequence: CASSSTGGPPTQYF. The DNA for the CDR3 is TGTGCCAGCAGTTCGACAGGGGGGCCCCCTACGCAGTATTTT.

This clone showed up just a few times. The chain carries TRBV7-2 and TRBJ2-3; the D is unclear. V was trimmed by 3 bases and J by 2 bases, leaving 15 bases between them. The CDR3 is 16 amino acids. The germline gives CDR1 SGHTA, CDR2 FQGNSA. CDR3 bases: TGTGCCAGCAGCTTCGATACAGCACCCCACACAGATACGCAGTATTTT. Translating it yields CASSFDTAPHTDTQYF.

This clone occurred a few times. This chain links TRBV15 with TRBJ1-1; no reliable D call. With 5 bases removed from V and 2 bases from J, the gap between germline ends came to 9 bases. CDR3 length: 13 amino acids. Germline V gene lookup returns CDR1 LNHNV and CDR2 YYDKDF (reference sequence). The CDR3 nucleotides are TGTGCCACCAGCCAGGCTTATAACACTGAAGCTTTCTTT. This sequence encodes CATSQAYNTEAFF.

With regard to this clone: No DNA is shown, since the ends of the CDR3 on it are uncertain; the CDR3 is the one TCRdb lists. The chain links TRBV21-1 to TRBJ1-5; TRBD1 is taken as the D call from the table, unchecked against the DNA. TRBV21-1 corresponds to a pseudogene. The CDR3 contains 18 residues when both ends are counted. The CDR3 is CASSKVGQGNPSNQPQHF.

The V gene is TRBV7-2, the J gene TRBJ2-5; D uncertain. Germline V gene data show CDR1 as SGHTA and CDR2 as FQGNSA. CDR3 length: 14 amino acids. Trimming removed 5 bases at V and 0 bases at J, with 10 bases between. Here the CDR3 DNA reads TGTGCCAGCAGCCCCCAACAGCACCAAGAGACCCAGTACTTC. It encodes CASSPQQHQETQYF.

The rearrangement uses TRBV9 and TRBJ2-3; D is possibly TRBD1 (6 bases). CDR1 SGDLS and CDR2 YYNGEE come from the germline V gene. Trimming shortened V by 2 bases and J by 3 bases, and 7 bases separated the two germline ends. This CDR3 contains 13 residues. The DNA of the CDR3 is TGTGCCAGCAGCGTCCAGGGGACAGATACGCAGTATTTT. Protein sequence: CASSVQGTDTQYF.

Only a few counts were recorded for this clone. The rearrangement joins TRBV27 to TRBJ1-1, with 12 bases matching TRBD1. V gave up 1 base and J gave up 5 bases; unmatched junction bases: 8. This CDR3 comprises 17 residues. Germline CDR1 is MNHEY and CDR2 is SMNVEV (reference sequence). CDR3 amino acids: CASSLYRDRGRTTEAFF. The DNA of the CDR3 is TGTGCCAGCAGTTTATACCGGGACAGGGGGCGAACTACTGAAGCTTTCTTT.

This clone has just a few counts. The CDR3 spells CASSRDRGPTNEKLFF. The CDR3 nucleotides read TGTGCCAGCAGCCGGGACAGGGGGCCAACTAATGAAAAACTGTTTTTT. The chain has TRBV7-9 and TRBJ1-4; 12 nucleotides match TRBD1. There are 16 residues in the CDR3. V lost 5 bases to trimming and J lost 0 bases; unmatched junction nucleotides: 1. From germline, CDR1 is SEHNR and CDR2 FQNEAQ (reference sequence).

This sequence joins TRBV7-2 and TRBJ1-4; no clear D gene. The CDR3 sequence is 15 residues long. CDR1 SGHTA and CDR2 FQGNSA come from the germline V gene. V lost 1 base and J 3 bases, leaving 9 bases between the germline ends. The CDR3 region is CASSLVSGPNEKLFF. The CDR3 DNA sequence: TGTGCCAGCAGCTTAGTTTCAGGTCCTAATGAAAAACTGTTTTTT.

This chain connects TRBV27 to TRBJ2-2; 8 positions agree with TRBD1. Germline-derived CDR1 and CDR2 are MNHEY and SMNVEV (reference sequence). V shed 2 bases and J 2 bases; nucleotides not matched to a gene: 1. The CDR3 runs to 15 residues. The CDR3 region has the DNA TGTGCCAGCAGTTTAGGACAGGGTAACACCGGGGAGCTGTTTTTT. Its protein is CASSLGQGNTGELFF.

Here the CDR3 reads CASSLAGQGAYEQYF. CDR3 nucleotides: TGTGCCAGCAGCTTAGCCGGACAGGGTGCCTACGAGCAGTACTTC. The chain is built from TRBV11-1 and TRBJ2-7; 8 bases agree with TRBD1. The CDR3 loop spans 15 amino acids. Germline values: CDR1 SGHAT, CDR2 FQDESV (reference sequence). Trimming at V came to 0 bases and at J to 2 bases, leaving 3 bases not matched to a gene.

The chain links TRBV4-2 to TRBJ2-1, with 9 positions matching TRBD1. Trimming removed 5 bases from V and 3 bases from J; junction bases left unmatched: 5. The CDR3 covers 15 residues. The germline V gene encodes CDR1 LGHNA and CDR2 YNFKEQ. The CDR3 spells CASSTDRGDYNEQFF. The CDR3 coding sequence is TGTGCCAGCAGCACAGACAGGGGGGACTACAATGAGCAGTTCTTC.

This clone appeared a few times. The gene calls are TRBV6-6 and TRBJ1-1; 8 bases fit TRBD1. CDR1 is MNHNY and CDR2 is SVGAGI in the germline V gene (reference sequence). The CDR3 length is 15 residues. The J segment lost 6 bases and the V segment lost 5 bases, leaving 11 bases of the junction unmatched. The CDR3 coding sequence is TGTGCCAGCAGTCAGCGGACAGGGATTATGTCTGAAGCTTTCTTT. Encoded protein: CASSQRTGIMSEAFF.

This clone has just a few counts. The rearrangement links TRBV28 to TRBJ1-6; TRBD1 might be the D (6 bases). Trimming removed 6 bases at V and 2 bases at J, with 11 bases between. Germline V gene sequence: CDR1 MDHEN, CDR2 SYDVKM. This CDR3 has 15 residues. The CDR3 region is CASRYQGTYNSPLHF. In nucleotides, the CDR3 is TGTGCCAGCAGATACCAGGGGACCTATAATTCACCCCTCCACTTT.

This chain connects TRBV4-1 to TRBJ2-3; D possibly corresponds to TRBD2 (6 bases). V dropped 4 bases and J dropped 4 bases, with 18 bases sitting between them. The CDR3 totals 16 residues. The germline V gene has CDR1 MGHRA and CDR2 YSYEKL. The CDR3 DNA is TGCGCCAGCAGCCCCGGGGGTGGGCGGGGTGCAGATACGCAGTATTTT. Its protein product is CASSPGGGRGADTQYF.

The chain couples TRBV9 to TRBJ1-4; no clear D. With 2 bases removed from V and 5 bases from J, the gap between germline ends came to 7 bases. Per the germline V gene, CDR1 is SGDLS and CDR2 is YYNGEE. The CDR3 has 13 amino acids. The CDR3 region is CASSVSVNEKLFF. CDR3 DNA sequence: TGTGCCAGCAGCGTGTCTGTGAATGAAAAACTGTTTTTT.

This clone has just a few counts. The gene calls are TRBV19 and TRBJ2-3; TRBD2 matches at 8 bases. With 4 bases clipped from V and 3 bases from J, the junction kept 9 bases outside the gene matches. CDR3 length: 16 residues. Germline CDR1 reads LNHDA; CDR2 reads SQIVND (reference sequence). The DNA for the CDR3 is TGTGCCAGTAGTACCGGCAGGGCGGGGGGTACAGATACGCAGTATTTT. Its translation: CASSTGRAGGTDTQYF.

The chain is built from TRBV4-3 and TRBJ1-6; 9 bases match TRBD1. The germline CDR1 and CDR2 sequences are LGHNA and YSLEER. The length of the CDR3 is 18 residues. V shed 0 bases and J 0 bases; nucleotides not matched to a gene: 3. The CDR3 DNA is TGCGCCAGCAGCCAAGAGGGGACAGGGAGCTCCTATAATTCACCCCTCCACTTT. Its protein is CASSQEGTGSSYNSPLHF.

The chain couples TRBV4-3 to TRBJ2-6; TRBD2 might be the D (5 bases). CDR1 and CDR2 (germline): LGHNA, YSLEER. Trimming removed 0 bases from V and 12 bases from J, with 9 bases in between. This CDR3 region has 13 residues. This CDR3 is CASSQDLGSVLTF. CDR3 coding DNA: TGCGCCAGCAGCCAAGATCTTGGGAGCGTCCTGACTTTC.

This sequence joins TRBV4-3 and TRBJ2-5; TRBD2 agrees at 7 bases. The V gene's germline CDR1 is LGHNA and CDR2 YSLEER. The CDR3 covers 17 residues. Trimming at V came to 0 bases and at J to 5 bases, leaving 12 bases not matched to a gene. CDR3 sequence reads: CASSQDIPGLGPETQYF. In DNA form, the CDR3 reads TGCGCCAGCAGCCAAGATATTCCCGGACTAGGGCCCGAGACCCAGTACTTC.

There are a few counts of this clone. DNA of the CDR3: TGTGCCAGCGTAGTGGGACAGGGGAGCACTGAAGCTTTCTTT. Translation gives CASVVGQGSTEAFF. The V call is TRBV6-5, the J call TRBJ1-1; 10 bases are a match to TRBD1. The CDR3 length is 14 residues. CDR1 and CDR2 (germline): MNHEY, SVGAGI. The V and J ends lost 8 bases and 4 bases, in that order; junction bases with no gene match: 7.

The chain carries TRBV7-9 and TRBJ1-4, with a weak D call TRBD1 (5 bases). This CDR3 region has 15 residues. V lost 6 bases, J lost 5 bases, and 16 bases lay in between. CDR1 is SEHNR, CDR2 FQNEAQ, per germline (reference sequence). CDR3 protein: CASRSRGDLNEKLFF. Written as DNA, the CDR3 is TGTGCCAGCAGATCCCGCGGGGACCTGAATGAAAAACTGTTTTTT.

This clone occurred a few times. This chain connects TRBV7-9 to TRBJ1-5; possibly TRBD1 for D (5 bases). V was cut by 5 bases and J by 2 bases, with 7 bases left in between. This CDR3 comprises 13 residues. Germline CDR1 SEHNR, CDR2 FQNEAQ (reference sequence). CDR3 protein: CASSMTGNQPQHF. CDR3 bases: TGTGCCAGCAGCATGACAGGCAATCAGCCCCAGCATTTT.

This clone was seen a few times. The J gene is TRBJ2-7, the V gene TRBV7-2, with D maybe TRBD2 (5 bases). Trimming pared 5 bases from V and 7 bases from J, leaving 24 bases between. The CDR3 length is 16 residues. Germline assignment: CDR1 SGHTA and CDR2 FQGNSA. For the CDR3, the DNA is TGTGCCAGCAGCCCCCGCGACGGAACAGAGAGAGGGGAGCAGTACTTC. Its translation: CASSPRDGTERGEQYF. The variable domain in full, with the rest retrieved from reference TRBV7-2 and TRBJ2-7, is GAGVSQSPSNKVTEKGKDVELRCDPISGHTALYWYRQSLGQGLEFLIYFQGNSAPDKSGLPSDRFSAERTGGSVSTLTIQRTQQEDSAVYLCASSPRDGTERGEQYFGPGTRLTVT.

The sample holds a few counts of this clone. This chain links TRBV12-5 with TRBJ1-5, with D uncertain. The V end lost 5 bases, the J end lost 7 bases, and 12 bases lay between the germline ends. The CDR3 runs 13 residues. Germline V CDR1 and CDR2: LGHNT, FRNRAP. In DNA form, the CDR3 reads TGTGCTAGTGGTCCGACGTGGGCCCAGCCCCAGCATTTT. It codes for CASGPTWAQPQHF.

The genes are TRBV11-2 and TRBJ2-6; TRBD1 might be the D (6 bases). The CDR3 covers 17 residues. Germline V gives CDR1 SGHAT, CDR2 FQNNGV. V was cut by 6 bases and J by 3 bases, with 18 bases left in between. This chain's CDR3 is CASSQNRAAGGANVLTF. The DNA for the CDR3 is TGTGCCAGCAGTCAGAACAGGGCTGCGGGTGGGGCCAACGTCCTGACTTTC.